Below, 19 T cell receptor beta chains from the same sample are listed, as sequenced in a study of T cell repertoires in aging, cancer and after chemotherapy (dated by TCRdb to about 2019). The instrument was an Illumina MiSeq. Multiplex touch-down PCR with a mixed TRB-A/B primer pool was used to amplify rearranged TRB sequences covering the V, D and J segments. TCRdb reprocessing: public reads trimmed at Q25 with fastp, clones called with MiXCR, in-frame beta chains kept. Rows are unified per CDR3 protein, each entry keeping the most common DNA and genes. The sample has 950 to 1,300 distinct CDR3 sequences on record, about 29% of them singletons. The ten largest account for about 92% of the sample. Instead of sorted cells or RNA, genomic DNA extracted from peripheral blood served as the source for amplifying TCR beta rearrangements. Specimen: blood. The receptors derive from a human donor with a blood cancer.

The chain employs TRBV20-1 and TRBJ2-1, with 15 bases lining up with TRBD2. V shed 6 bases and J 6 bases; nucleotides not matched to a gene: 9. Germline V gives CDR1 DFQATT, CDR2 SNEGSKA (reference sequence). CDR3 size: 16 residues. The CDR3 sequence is CSAVQGTSGGRNEQFF. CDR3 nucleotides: TGCAGTGCGGTTCAAGGGACTAGCGGGGGGCGCAATGAGCAGTTCTTC.

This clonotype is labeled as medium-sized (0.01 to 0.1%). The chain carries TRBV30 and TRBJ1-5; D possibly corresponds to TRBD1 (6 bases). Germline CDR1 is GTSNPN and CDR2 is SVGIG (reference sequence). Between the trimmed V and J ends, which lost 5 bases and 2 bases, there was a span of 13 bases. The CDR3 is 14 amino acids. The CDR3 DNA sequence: TGTGCCTGGTCAGCTTACAGGGGCAATCAGCCCCAGCATTTT. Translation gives CAWSAYRGNQPQHF.

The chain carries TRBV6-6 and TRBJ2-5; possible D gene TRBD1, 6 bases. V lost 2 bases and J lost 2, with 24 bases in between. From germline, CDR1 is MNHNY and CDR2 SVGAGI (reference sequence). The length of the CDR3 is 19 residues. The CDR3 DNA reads TGTGCCAGCAGTTACAAAGCTGGAGTGCCCGAGGGGGTTCAAGAGACCCAGTACTTC. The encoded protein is CASSYKAGVPEGVQETQYF.

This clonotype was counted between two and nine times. The CDR3 reads CSASTAAAIAGDLNGDTDTQYF. DNA for the CDR3: TGCAGTGCTTCGACCGCGGCTGCCATAGCGGGAGACTTGAACGGAGACACAGATACGCAGTATTTT. The rearrangement links TRBV20-1 to TRBJ2-3; 9 nucleotides agree with TRBD2. This CDR3 has 22 residues. The germline CDR1 and CDR2 sequences are DFQATT and SNEGSKA (reference sequence). J gave up 2 bases and V 5 bases, and 29 bases lay outside the gene matches.

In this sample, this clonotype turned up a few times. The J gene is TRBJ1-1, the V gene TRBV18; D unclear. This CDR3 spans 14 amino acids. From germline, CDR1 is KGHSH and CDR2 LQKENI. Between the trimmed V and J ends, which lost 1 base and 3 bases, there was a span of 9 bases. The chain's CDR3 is CASSPQGADTEAFF. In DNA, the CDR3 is TGTGCCAGCTCACCACAGGGTGCTGACACTGAAGCTTTCTTT.

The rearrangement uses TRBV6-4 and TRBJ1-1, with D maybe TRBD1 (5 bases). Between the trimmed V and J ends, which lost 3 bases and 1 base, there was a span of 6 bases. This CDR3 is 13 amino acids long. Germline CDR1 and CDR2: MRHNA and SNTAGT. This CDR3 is CASSERGNTEAFF. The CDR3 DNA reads TGTGCCAGCAGTGAAAGGGGGAACACTGAAGCTTTCTTT.

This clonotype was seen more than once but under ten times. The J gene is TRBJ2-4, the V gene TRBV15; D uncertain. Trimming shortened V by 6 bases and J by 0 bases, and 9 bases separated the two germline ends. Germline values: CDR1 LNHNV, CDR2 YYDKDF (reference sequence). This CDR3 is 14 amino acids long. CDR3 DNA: TGTGCCACCAGTCCGACGGTAGCCAAAAACATTCAGTACTTC. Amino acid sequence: CATSPTVAKNIQYF.

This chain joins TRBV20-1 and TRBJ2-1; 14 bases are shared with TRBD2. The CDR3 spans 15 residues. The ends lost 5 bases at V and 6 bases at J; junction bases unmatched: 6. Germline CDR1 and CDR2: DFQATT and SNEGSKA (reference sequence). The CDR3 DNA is TGCAGTGCTTTAGACGGGACTAGCGGGAGCAATGAGCAGTTCTTC. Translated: CSALDGTSGSNEQFF.

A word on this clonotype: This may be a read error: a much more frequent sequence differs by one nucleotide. The CDR3 reads CASSRNRVAGEQYF. CDR3 DNA: TGTGCCAGTAGTAGGAACAGGGTTGCGGGCGAGCAGTACTTC. This rearrangement joins TRBV19 to TRBJ2-7; tentative D call: TRBD1 (6 bases). V lost 4 bases and J 6 bases, leaving 16 bases between the germline ends. CDR3 length equals 14 residues. From germline, CDR1 is LNHDA and CDR2 SQIVND (reference sequence).

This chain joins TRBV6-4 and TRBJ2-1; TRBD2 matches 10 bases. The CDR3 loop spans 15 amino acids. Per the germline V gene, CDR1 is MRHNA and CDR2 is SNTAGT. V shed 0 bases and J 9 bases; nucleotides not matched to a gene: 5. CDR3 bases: TGTGCCAGCAGTGACTCCGGGACTAGCGATAGTGAGCAGTTCTTC. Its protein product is CASSDSGTSDSEQFF.

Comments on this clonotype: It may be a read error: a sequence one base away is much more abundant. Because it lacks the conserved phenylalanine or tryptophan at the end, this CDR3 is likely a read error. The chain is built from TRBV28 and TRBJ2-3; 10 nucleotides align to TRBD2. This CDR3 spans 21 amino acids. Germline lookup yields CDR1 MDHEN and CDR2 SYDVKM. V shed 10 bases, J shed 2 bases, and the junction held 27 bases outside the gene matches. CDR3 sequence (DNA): TGTGCCATCCCCTCCCTCTCTCTAGCGGGAGACTTGAACGGAGACACAGATACGCAGTATTCT. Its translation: CAIPSLSLAGDLNGDTDTQYS.

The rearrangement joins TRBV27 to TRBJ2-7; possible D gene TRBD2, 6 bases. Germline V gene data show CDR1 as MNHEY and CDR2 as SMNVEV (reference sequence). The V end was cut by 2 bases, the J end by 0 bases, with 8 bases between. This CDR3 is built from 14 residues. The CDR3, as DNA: TGTGCCAGCAGTTTAAGGGGAGGCTCCTACGAGCAGTACTTC. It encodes CASSLRGGSYEQYF.

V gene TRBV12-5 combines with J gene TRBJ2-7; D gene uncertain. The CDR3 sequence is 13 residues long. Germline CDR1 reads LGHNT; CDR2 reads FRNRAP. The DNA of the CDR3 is TGTGCCAGCAGCCCCTCCCTCCCCTACGAGCAGTACTTC. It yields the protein CASSPSLPYEQYF. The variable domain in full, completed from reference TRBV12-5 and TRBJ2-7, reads DARVTQTPRHKVTEMGQEVTMRCQPILGHNTVFWYRQTMMQGLELLAYFRNRAPLDDSGMPKDRFSAEMPDATLATLKIQPSEPRDSAVYFCASSPSLPYEQYFGPGTRLTVT.

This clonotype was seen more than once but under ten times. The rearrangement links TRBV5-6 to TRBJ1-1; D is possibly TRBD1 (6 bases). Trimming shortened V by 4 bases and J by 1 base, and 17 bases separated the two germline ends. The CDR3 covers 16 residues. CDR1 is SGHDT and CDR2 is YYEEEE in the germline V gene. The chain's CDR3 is CASSLGGWGANTEAFF. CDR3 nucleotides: TGTGCCAGCAGCCTAGGGGGGTGGGGCGCGAACACTGAAGCTTTCTTT.

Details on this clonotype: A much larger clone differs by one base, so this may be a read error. CDR3 loop: CSYSGTIYNEQYF. CDR3 bases: TGCAGCTACTCCGGGACAATATACAATGAGCAGTACTTC. The chain carries TRBV29-1 and TRBJ2-7, with D perhaps matching TRBD1 (6 bases). V was cut by 8 bases and J by 7 bases, with 21 bases left in between. The germline V gene encodes CDR1 SQVTM and CDR2 ANQGSEA. The CDR3 consists of 13 residues.

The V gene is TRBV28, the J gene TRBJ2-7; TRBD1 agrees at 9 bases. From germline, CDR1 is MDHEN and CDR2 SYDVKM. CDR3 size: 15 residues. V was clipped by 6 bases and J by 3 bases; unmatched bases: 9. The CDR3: CASRLPTGGVYEQYF. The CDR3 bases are TGTGCCAGCAGATTACCTACAGGGGGCGTCTACGAGCAGTACTTC.

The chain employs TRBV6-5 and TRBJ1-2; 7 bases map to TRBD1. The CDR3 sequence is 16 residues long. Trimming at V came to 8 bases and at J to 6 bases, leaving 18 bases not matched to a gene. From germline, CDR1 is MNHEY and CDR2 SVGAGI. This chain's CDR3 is CASGDSHLAVLDGYTF. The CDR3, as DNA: TGTGCCAGCGGGGACAGTCACCTCGCGGTATTGGATGGCTACACCTTC.

CDR3 sequence: CSAQRQGDYGYTF. CDR3 nucleotides: TGCAGTGCCCAGAGACAGGGGGACTATGGCTACACCTTC. V and J are TRBV20-1 and TRBJ1-2; 9 bases are shared with TRBD1. Germline V gene lookup returns CDR1 DFQATT and CDR2 SNEGSKA (reference sequence). This CDR3 has 13 residues. With 6 bases clipped from V and 3 bases from J, the junction kept 5 bases outside the gene matches.

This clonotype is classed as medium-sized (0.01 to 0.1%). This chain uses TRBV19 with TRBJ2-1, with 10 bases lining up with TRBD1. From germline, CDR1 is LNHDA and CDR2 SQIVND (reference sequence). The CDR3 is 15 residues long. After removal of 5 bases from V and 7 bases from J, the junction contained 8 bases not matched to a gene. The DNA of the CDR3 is TGTGCCAGTAGTCAACGACAGGGGGCTCTGAATGAGCAGTTCTTC. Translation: CASSQRQGALNEQFF.